The clone carrying this T cell receptor beta chain showed up just once. Its cognate antigen is unknown. This sample is drawn from a study of cytomegalovirus exposure and HLA in healthy donors. PCR primers comprised 60 Vbeta and 13 Jbeta primers. Method: immunoSEQ multiplex PCR; TCRdb's copy keeps in-frame clones and lacks some. Here the sample spans some 150,000 clones, roughly 80% being singletons. Study results and caveats: TRBV6-2, TRBV6-3 and some other V segments were excluded as indistinguishable. In a later analysis, several top co-occurrence clusters appeared linked to parvovirus B19, influenza, CMV and Epstein-Barr virus. A missense DCLRE1C variant was associated with V- and J-gene trimming of TCR beta chains in a later analysis, and an independent cohort replicated the association. In vitro confirmation showed a few CMV-associated chains to be CMV antigen specific.

The CDR3 covers 16 residues. Trimming shortened V by 0 bases and J by 6 bases, and 18 bases separated the two germline ends. Germline V CDR1 and CDR2: SGDLS, YYNGEE. Sequenced material: PBMCs. The receptor's source is a woman aged 45-65 years in good health and CMV-seropositive. This chain uses TRBV9 with TRBJ1-1; D may be TRBD1 (6 bases). CDR3 residues: CASSVGSSGAVAEAFF. The CDR3 DNA reads TGTGCCAGCAGCGTAGGATCGTCAGGGGCAGTGGCTGAAGCTTTCTTT.